The entry below describes one TCR beta chain. Its antigen is undetermined. The germline gives CDR1 LGHDT, CDR2 YNNKEL (reference sequence). With V trimmed by 5 bases and J by 3 bases, 5 bases remained unmatched. This CDR3 contains 14 residues. This entry is derived from a study of regulatory T cells in long-lasting Graves disease. With iRepertoire HTBI primers and Arm-PCR of CDR3 regions, TCR beta libraries were built. TCRdb used MiXCR to reprocess the multiplex PCR reads, holding one entry per CDR3 protein. The table has some 500,000 distinct CDR3 sequences, 15% to 20% seen once. Stated time point: newly diagnosed GD, antithyroid drugs for less than 3 months. Researchers made the TCR library from RNA that was extracted from PBMCs. One endocrinology department in Xi'an, China, was where patients came from. Study-wide results and limits: Relative to newly diagnosed Graves' patients, persistent ones had lower TCR diversity.

This sample was also put to use in a study of T cells in Graves' hyperthyroidism and ophthalmopathy.

This chain joins TRBV3-1 and TRBJ2-3; TRBD1 matches at 7 bases. This specimen was peripheral blood mononuclear cells (PBMCs), taken at new diagnosis, from a patient treated with antithyroid drugs. The TCR originated in a woman aged 35-65 years with Graves disease. The CDR3 DNA is TGTGCCAGCAGCTCGACAGGGATTACAGATACGCAGTATTTT. The encoded protein is CASSSTGITDTQYF.